Included here is one T cell receptor (beta chain) sequence, with context. The antigen is unknown. One end of the junction does not line up with germline, which may come from a read error. The sample belongs to a study of beta chain features in type 1 diabetes. The authors sorted CD4+ naive, central memory, regulatory and stem cell-like memory cells via CD45RO/CCR7/CD25/CD127/CD95/CD27. General study findings and limits: The VDJ junctions of type 1 diabetes patients carried fewer insertions and more deletions. TCRB repertoires of naive, central memory and Treg cells appeared more similar among patients than among healthy donors.

The germline CDR1 and CDR2 sequences are SNHLY and FYNNEI. The CDR3 has 14 residues. cDNA synthesis used the whole RNA isolate, giving expressed TCRB sequences. It was found that naive, central memory and regulatory T cell samples averaged approximately 3.5 million reads. TCRdb keeps only in-frame clones here, not all; method: immunoSEQ multiplex PCR. The data hold 430,000 or so clones, with about 10% observed a single time. This TCR came from a woman aged 18-30 years in good health. The chain links TRBV2 to TRBJ1-3; D not certain. The specimen was naive CD4+ T cells from blood. This chain's CDR3 is CASTENLSGNTIYF. CDR3 bases: TGTGCCAGCACTGAAAACCTCTCTGGAAACACCATATATTTT.